Each of the 24 T cell receptor beta chains below was sequenced from the same sample in a study of T cell repertoires in cytomegalovirus infection. Their target antigens are unknown. MiXCR, applied by TCRdb to the reads, yields one record per CDR3 protein. The sample carries fewer than 950,000 distinct CDR3 sequences, about 30% recorded once. The sample consisted of cultured CD8+ T cells from PBMCs, taken from culture after CMV antigen stimulation. These receptors came from a human donor in good health (CMV status not recorded). Some clones in this sample may be carry-over from other donors' samples.

The chain links TRBV6-6 to TRBJ2-2, with 7 bases that match TRBD1. J lost 5 bases, V lost 4 bases, and 1 base had no gene match. The length of the CDR3 is 13 residues. Germline V gene lookup returns CDR1 MNHNY and CDR2 SVGAGI (reference sequence). This chain's CDR3 is CASSWGQTGELFF. CDR3 nucleotide sequence: TGTGCCAGCAGTTGGGGACAGACCGGGGAGCTGTTTTTT.

V usage is TRBV5-5 and J usage is TRBJ1-2; 7 bases align to TRBD1. CDR3 length: 15 amino acids. Germline V gene lookup returns CDR1 SGHKS and CDR2 YYEKEE (reference sequence). V gave up 0 bases and J gave up 2 bases; unmatched junction bases: 4. CDR3 nucleotides: TGTGCCAGCAGCTTGGACGAGGGACAGAACTATGGCTACACCTTC. It translates to CASSLDEGQNYGYTF.

J is TRBJ1-6 and V is TRBV27; D perhaps matches TRBD1 (5 bases). The CDR3 is made up of 17 amino acids. Germline V lookup: CDR1 MNHEY, CDR2 SMNVEV (reference sequence). With 5 bases removed from V and 7 bases from J, the gap between germline ends came to 21 bases. The CDR3 coding sequence is TGTGCCAGCAGTCCGGAACCGGGGCTCCTAGCGAATTCACCCCTCCACTTT. Translation gives CASSPEPGLLANSPLHF.

This clonotype was seen repeatedly, ten times or more. This chain connects TRBV7-6 to TRBJ2-2; D gene unclear. Germline CDR1 SGHVS, CDR2 FNYEAQ. V lost 0 bases to trimming and J lost 0 bases, with 11 bases between them. CDR3 size: 17 residues. CDR3 amino acids: CASSLAYSDANTGELFF. The CDR3 bases are TGTGCCAGCAGCTTAGCGTACAGCGACGCGAACACCGGGGAGCTGTTTTTT. Filled out from reference TRBV7-6 and TRBJ2-2, the complete variable domain reads GAGVSQSPRYKVTKRGQDVALRCDPISGHVSLYWYRQALGQGPEFLTYFNYEAQQDKSGLPNDRFSAERPEGSISTLTIQRTEQRDSAMYRCASSLAYSDANTGELFFGEGSRLTVL.

The rearrangement joins TRBV10-3 to TRBJ1-2; TRBD1 is a possible D gene (5 bases). V was clipped by 7 bases and J by 6 bases, with 24 bases between them. The CDR3 is made up of 16 amino acids. Per the germline V gene, CDR1 is ENHRY and CDR2 is SYGVKD. In DNA form, the CDR3 reads TGTGCCATCACCAACCATGAGAGGGGAGCCTTCAATGGCTACACCTTC. This sequence encodes CAITNHERGAFNGYTF.

In this sample, this clonotype turned up a few times. This chain links TRBV6-6 with TRBJ2-7; 7 bases fit TRBD1. The germline gives CDR1 MNHNY, CDR2 SVGAGI (reference sequence). J was trimmed by 3 bases and V by 7 bases; bases with no gene match: 6. CDR3 length equals 13 residues. As DNA, the CDR3 is TGTGCCAGCAAATTCGACAGGGACTACGAGCAGTACGTC. Encoded protein: CASKFDRDYEQYV.

The V gene is TRBV6-5, the J gene TRBJ1-1; 9 positions match TRBD1. The CDR3 sequence is 15 residues long. Unmatched junction bases numbered 6, after V lost 4 bases and J lost 3 bases. Germline assignment: CDR1 MNHEY and CDR2 SVGAGI. In DNA form, the CDR3 reads TGTGCCAGCAGTTTGCGGACAGGGGTTCACACTGAAGCTTTCTTT. It codes for CASSLRTGVHTEAFF.

This clonotype was counted between two and nine times. The chain couples TRBV6-5 to TRBJ2-3; D tentatively fits TRBD1 or TRBD2 (6 bases each). Germline lookup yields CDR1 MNHEY and CDR2 SVGAGI. CDR3 length: 15 residues. Trimming removed 2 bases from V and 4 bases from J, with 13 bases in between. CDR3 nucleotides: TGTGCCAGCAGTTACGAGGGGGGCGGCGCAGATACGCAGTATTTT. Translation: CASSYEGGGADTQYF.

There are a few counts of this clonotype. The rearrangement links TRBV5-5 to TRBJ1-6; 8 nucleotides agree with TRBD1. The CDR3 extends over 14 amino acids. Germline CDR1 is SGHKS and CDR2 is YYEKEE (reference sequence). V shed 4 bases, J shed 7 bases, and the junction held 4 bases outside the gene matches. The CDR3, as DNA: TGTGCCAGCAGCGGGGACAGGACAAATTCACCCCTCCACTTT. Translated, it gives CASSGDRTNSPLHF.

This clonotype has just one count. This rearrangement joins TRBV28 to TRBJ2-1; D uncertain. Germline assignment: CDR1 MDHEN and CDR2 SYDVKM. V lost 5 bases to trimming and J lost 6 bases, with 11 bases between them. The CDR3 extends over 13 amino acids. The DNA for the CDR3 is TGTGCCAGCAGTGTCGACATGGGCAATGAGCAGTTCTTC. It yields the protein CASSVDMGNEQFF.

This clonotype was detected ten times or more. The chain carries TRBV6-5 and TRBJ1-6; D not certain. CDR1 is MNHEY and CDR2 is SVGAGI in the germline V gene. The CDR3 is 15 amino acids. V lost 5 bases, J lost 8 bases, and 16 bases lay in between. The DNA for the CDR3 is TGTGCCAGCAGTCACCAGACCGGTATAGATTCACCCCTCCACTTT. This encodes CASSHQTGIDSPLHF.

The chain carries TRBV19 and TRBJ1-2; TRBD1 might be the D (5 bases). V gave up 5 bases and J gave up 4 bases, with 11 bases separating them. Germline lookup yields CDR1 LNHDA and CDR2 SQIVND (reference sequence). The CDR3 has 13 residues. CDR3 in DNA: TGTGCCAGTAGTTACGGGGGTATCTATGGCTACACCTTC. Its protein product is CASSYGGIYGYTF.

The chain uses TRBV20-1 and TRBJ2-3, with D perhaps matching TRBD1 (5 bases). Per the germline V gene, CDR1 is DFQATT and CDR2 is SNEGSKA (reference sequence). V was cut by 1 base and J by 1 base, with 9 bases left in between. This CDR3 spans 14 amino acids. CDR3 nucleotides: TGCAGTGCTAGAGTCAGCAGGGGCACAGATACGCAGTATTTT. Its translation is CSARVSRGTDTQYF.

This clonotype was observed a few times. The chain has TRBV12-3 or TRBV12-4 and TRBJ2-1; TRBD2 agrees at 13 bases. The CDR3 runs 16 residues. The trim removed 6 bases at V and 6 bases at J, leaving 8 bases unmatched. CDR3 in amino acids: CASSLTGLAGINEQFF. DNA for the CDR3: TGTGCCAGCAGCTTGACGGGACTAGCGGGGATCAATGAGCAGTTCTTC.

This clonotype was counted a single time. An end of the junction does not agree with germline; a read error may underlie this. The V and J genes are TRBV29-1 and TRBJ2-1; a weak D match, TRBD1 (5 bases). Germline V gene sequence: CDR1 SQVTM, CDR2 ANQGSEA. The CDR3 extends over 10 amino acids. CDR3 residues: CSVEAQGRLF. CDR3 nucleotide sequence: TGCAGCGTTGAGGCGCAGGGAAGGCTCTTC.

The V and J genes are TRBV7-2 and TRBJ1-5, with D perhaps TRBD1 (5 bases). Trimming shortened V by 1 base and J by 4 bases, and 8 bases separated the two germline ends. The germline V gene encodes CDR1 SGHTA and CDR2 FQGNSA. The CDR3 sequence is 14 residues long. DNA of the CDR3: TGTGCCAGCAGCTTAGTGGAGGGGAATCAGCCCCAGCATTTT. Its protein product is CASSLVEGNQPQHF.

Here the CDR3 reads CASSHGTAWSSYNSPLHF. The CDR3 bases are TGTGCCAGCAGCCATGGGACAGCCTGGAGCTCCTATAATTCACCCCTCCACTTT. The chain carries TRBV14 and TRBJ1-6; 7 bases are a match to TRBD1. V lost 3 bases and J lost 0; bases outside the gene matches: 8. Germline CDR1 is SGHDN and CDR2 is FVKESK. The CDR3 covers 18 residues.

This clonotype was counted only a few times. One junction end disagrees with the germline gene, perhaps due to a read error. The V and J genes are TRBV24-1 and TRBJ2-5; D may be TRBD1 (5 bases). The germline CDR1 and CDR2 sequences are KGHDR and SFDVKD. CDR3 size: 15 residues. The CDR3 DNA follows: TGTGCCACCAGCGATTCTGAGACAGCCCAAGAGACCCAGTACTTC. It codes for CATSDSETAQETQYF.

The table lists this clonotype with many counts. The chain is built from TRBV7-6 and TRBJ2-1, with 7 bases matching TRBD1. With 3 bases clipped from V and 5 bases from J, the junction kept 13 bases outside the gene matches. Germline V CDR1 and CDR2: SGHVS, FNYEAQ. The CDR3 spans 17 residues. The chain's CDR3 is CASSFPRDSPTNNEQFF. The CDR3 nucleotides read TGTGCCAGCAGCTTCCCCAGGGACAGCCCCACTAACAATGAGCAGTTCTTC.

At least ten counts were recorded for this clonotype. V and J are TRBV7-8 and TRBJ1-2; D not certain. Trimming removed 3 bases at V and 2 bases at J, with 19 bases between. From germline, CDR1 is SGHVS and CDR2 FQNEAQ. There are 17 residues in the CDR3. The CDR3 sequence: CASSFLSQLQINYGYTF. DNA of the CDR3: TGTGCCAGCAGCTTCTTGAGTCAGTTGCAGATAAACTATGGCTACACCTTC.

The V and J genes are TRBV3-1 and TRBJ1-1; TRBD1 matches 10 bases. V was clipped by 3 bases and J by 5 bases; unmatched bases: 6. The CDR3 length is 15 residues. Germline values: CDR1 LGHDT, CDR2 YNNKEL (reference sequence). The CDR3 region is CASSQLTGGNTEAFF. CDR3 bases: TGTGCCAGCAGCCAGTTGACAGGGGGCAATACTGAAGCTTTCTTT.

V usage is TRBV10-2 and J usage is TRBJ2-6; 7 bases match TRBD1. This CDR3 is 18 amino acids long. V shed 6 bases and J 2 bases; nucleotides not matched to a gene: 13. The V gene's germline CDR1 is WSHSY and CDR2 SAAADI. The CDR3 sequence: CASRVTRAGGAGANVLTF. CDR3 nucleotides: TGCGCCAGCAGGGTCACCCGGGCAGGGGGTGCTGGGGCCAACGTCCTGACTTTC.

The chain joins TRBV27 to TRBJ1-2; TRBD1 is a possible D gene (5 bases). This CDR3 has 15 residues. The ends were cut back, 5 bases at V and 1 base at J, with 14 bases in the middle. In germline, CDR1 is MNHEY, CDR2 SMNVEV (reference sequence). The DNA of the CDR3 is TGTGCCAGCAGTCCAATCAGGGTGATTAACTATGGCTACACCTTC. Its protein is CASSPIRVINYGYTF.

The chain links TRBV23-1 to TRBJ2-1, with D perhaps given as TRBD1 or TRBD2 (5 bases each). TRBV23-1 is noted as an ORF with a role that remains uncertain. This CDR3 region has 17 residues. V gave up 0 bases and J gave up 2 bases, with 14 bases separating them. CDR3 residues: CASSQSCEGTPYNEQFF. The CDR3 nucleotides are TGCGCCAGCAGTCAATCTTGTGAGGGGACCCCCTACAATGAGCAGTTCTTC.